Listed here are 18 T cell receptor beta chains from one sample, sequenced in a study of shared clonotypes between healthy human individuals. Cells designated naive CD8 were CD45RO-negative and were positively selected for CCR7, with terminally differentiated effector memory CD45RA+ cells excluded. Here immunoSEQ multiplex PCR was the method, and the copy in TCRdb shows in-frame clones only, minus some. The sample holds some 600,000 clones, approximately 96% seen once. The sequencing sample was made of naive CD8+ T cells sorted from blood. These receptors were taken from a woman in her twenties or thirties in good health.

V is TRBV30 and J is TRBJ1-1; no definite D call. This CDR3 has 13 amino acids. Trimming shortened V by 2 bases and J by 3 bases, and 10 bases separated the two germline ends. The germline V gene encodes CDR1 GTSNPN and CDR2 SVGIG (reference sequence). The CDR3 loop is CAWSQVFYTEAFF. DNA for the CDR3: TGTGCCTGGAGTCAAGTTTTTTACACTGAAGCTTTCTTT. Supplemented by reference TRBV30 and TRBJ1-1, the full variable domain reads SQTIHQWPATLVQPVGSPLSLECTVEGTSNPNLYWYRQAAGRGLQLLFYSVGIGQISSEVPQNLSASRPQDRQFILSSKKLLLSDSGFYLCAWSQVFYTEAFFGQGTRLTVV.

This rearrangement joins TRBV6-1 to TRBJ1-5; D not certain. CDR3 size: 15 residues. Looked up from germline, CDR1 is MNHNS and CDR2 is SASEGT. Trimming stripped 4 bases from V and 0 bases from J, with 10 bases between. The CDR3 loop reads CASSGTENSNQPQHF. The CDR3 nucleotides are TGTGCCAGCAGTGGGACGGAAAATAGCAATCAGCCCCAGCATTTT.

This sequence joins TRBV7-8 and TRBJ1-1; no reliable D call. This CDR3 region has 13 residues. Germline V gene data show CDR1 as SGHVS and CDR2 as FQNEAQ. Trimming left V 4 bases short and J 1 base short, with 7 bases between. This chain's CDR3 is CASSYNRNTEAFF. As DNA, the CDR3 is TGTGCCAGCAGCTACAATAGGAACACTGAAGCTTTCTTT.

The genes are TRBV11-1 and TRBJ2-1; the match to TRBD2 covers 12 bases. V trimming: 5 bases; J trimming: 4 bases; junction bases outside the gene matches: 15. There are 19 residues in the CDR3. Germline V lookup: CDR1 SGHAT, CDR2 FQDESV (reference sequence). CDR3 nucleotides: TGTGCCAGCAGCCCAAGGACTAGCGGGATTTCCCCTATGTACAATGAGCAGTTCTTC. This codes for CASSPRTSGISPMYNEQFF.

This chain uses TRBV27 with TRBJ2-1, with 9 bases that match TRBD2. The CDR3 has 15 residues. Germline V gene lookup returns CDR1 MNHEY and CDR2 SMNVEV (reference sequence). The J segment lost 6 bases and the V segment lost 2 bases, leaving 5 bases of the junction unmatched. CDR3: CASSLIAGVGNEQFF. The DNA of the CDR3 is TGTGCCAGCAGTTTAATAGCGGGAGTGGGCAATGAGCAGTTCTTC.

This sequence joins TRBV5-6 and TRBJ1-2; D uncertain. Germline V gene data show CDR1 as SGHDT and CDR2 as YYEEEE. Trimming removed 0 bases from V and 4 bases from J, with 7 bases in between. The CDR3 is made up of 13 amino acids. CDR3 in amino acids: CASSLGGFYGYTF. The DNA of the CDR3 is TGTGCCAGCAGCTTGGGAGGATTCTATGGCTACACCTTC.

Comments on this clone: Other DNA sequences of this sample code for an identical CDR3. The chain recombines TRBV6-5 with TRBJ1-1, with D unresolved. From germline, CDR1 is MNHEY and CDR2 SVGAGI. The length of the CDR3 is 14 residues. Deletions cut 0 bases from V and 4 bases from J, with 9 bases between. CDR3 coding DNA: TGTGCCAGCAGTTACTCACTGCGTGGCACTGAAGCTTTCTTT. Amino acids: CASSYSLRGTEAFF.

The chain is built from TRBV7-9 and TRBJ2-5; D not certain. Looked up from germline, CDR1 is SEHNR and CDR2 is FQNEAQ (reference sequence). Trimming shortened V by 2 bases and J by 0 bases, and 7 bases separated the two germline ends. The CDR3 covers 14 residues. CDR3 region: CASSLLDNQETQYF. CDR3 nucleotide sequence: TGTGCCAGCAGCTTACTCGACAACCAAGAGACCCAGTACTTC.

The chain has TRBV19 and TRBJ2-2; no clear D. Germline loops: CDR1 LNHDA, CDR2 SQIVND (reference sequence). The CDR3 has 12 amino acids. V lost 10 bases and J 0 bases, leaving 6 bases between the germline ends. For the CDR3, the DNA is TGTGCCACTTGGGCGAACACCGGGGAGCTGTTTTTT. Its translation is CATWANTGELFF.

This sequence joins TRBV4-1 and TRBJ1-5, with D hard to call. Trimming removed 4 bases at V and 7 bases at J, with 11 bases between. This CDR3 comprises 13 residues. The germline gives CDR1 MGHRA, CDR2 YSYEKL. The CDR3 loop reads CASSPEEGQPQHF. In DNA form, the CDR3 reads TGCGCCAGCAGCCCGGAGGAGGGACAGCCCCAGCATTTT.

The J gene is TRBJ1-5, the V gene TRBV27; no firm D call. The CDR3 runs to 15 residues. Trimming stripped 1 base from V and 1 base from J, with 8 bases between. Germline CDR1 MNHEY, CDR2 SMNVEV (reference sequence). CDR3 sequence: CASSLLAMSNQPQHF. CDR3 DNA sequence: TGTGCCAGCAGTTTATTGGCTATGAGCAATCAGCCCCAGCATTTT.

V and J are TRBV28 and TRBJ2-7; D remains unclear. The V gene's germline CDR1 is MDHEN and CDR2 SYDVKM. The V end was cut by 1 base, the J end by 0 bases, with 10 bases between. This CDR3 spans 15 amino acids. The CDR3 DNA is TGTGCCAGCAGTTTATCGTCACCTAGCTCCTACGAGCAGTACTTC. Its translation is CASSLSSPSSYEQYF.

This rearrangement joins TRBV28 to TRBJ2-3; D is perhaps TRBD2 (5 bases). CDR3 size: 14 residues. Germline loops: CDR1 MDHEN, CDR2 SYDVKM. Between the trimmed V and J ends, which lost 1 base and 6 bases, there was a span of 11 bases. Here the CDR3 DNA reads TGTGCCAGCAGTTTATCTCGCCGGGGTGATACGCAGTATTTT. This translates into CASSLSRRGDTQYF.

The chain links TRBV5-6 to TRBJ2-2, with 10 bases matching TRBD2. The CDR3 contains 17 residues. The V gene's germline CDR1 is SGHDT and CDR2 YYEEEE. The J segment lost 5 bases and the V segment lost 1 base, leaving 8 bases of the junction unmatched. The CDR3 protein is CASSLFSGRPWTGELFF. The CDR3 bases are TGTGCCAGCAGCTTGTTTAGCGGGAGGCCATGGACCGGGGAGCTGTTTTTT.

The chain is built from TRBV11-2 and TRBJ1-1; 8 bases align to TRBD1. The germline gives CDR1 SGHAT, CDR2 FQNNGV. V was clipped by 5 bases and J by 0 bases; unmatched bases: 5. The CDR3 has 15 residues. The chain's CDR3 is CASSHTTGVNTEAFF. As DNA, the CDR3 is TGTGCCAGCAGCCACACGACAGGGGTGAACACTGAAGCTTTCTTT.

CDR3 DNA: TGTGCCAGCATTGGAGTGGGGGCTTACAATGAGCAGTTCTTC. Protein: CASIGVGAYNEQFF. V is TRBV2 and J is TRBJ2-1, with a possible D match to TRBD1 (6 bases). CDR1 is SNHLY and CDR2 is FYNNEI in the germline V gene. The CDR3 runs 14 residues. Deletions cut 7 bases from V and 4 bases from J, with 14 bases between.

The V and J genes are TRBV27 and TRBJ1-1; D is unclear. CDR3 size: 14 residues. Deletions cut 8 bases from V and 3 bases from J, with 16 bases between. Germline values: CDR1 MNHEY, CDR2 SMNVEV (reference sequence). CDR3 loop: CASGLAGRDTEAFF. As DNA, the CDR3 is TGTGCCAGCGGCTTAGCGGGGAGGGACACTGAAGCTTTCTTT.

The CDR3 bases are TGTGCCAGTAGTATACTGGGCAGCGAAGCTTTCTTT. Translating it yields CASSILGSEAFF. The chain is built from TRBV19 and TRBJ1-1; D uncertain. The CDR3 is 12 amino acids. Germline lookup yields CDR1 LNHDA and CDR2 SQIVND (reference sequence). V was trimmed by 2 bases and J by 8 bases, leaving 9 bases between them.